Sequencing of this TCR beta chain was carried out in a study of vaccination effects on CD4 cells after COVID-19. Study observations and caveats: There was marked clonal contraction among infection- and vaccine-induced clones late after vaccination.

Isolating CD4+ T cells followed approximately ten days of culture. Concerning this clone: What it binds is not known.

The protocol was immunoSEQ multiplex PCR, while the TCRdb copy is restricted to in-frame clones and leaves out a portion. Of some 30,000 clones in the sample, approximately 70% were seen once. The specimen comprised CD4+ T cells from PBMCs cultured without peptide, sampled before COVID-19 vaccination. The receptor was isolated from a human donor who received a COVID-19 vaccine.

The CDR3 loop is CASSYMRTSGYNEQFF. CDR3 in DNA: TGTGCCAGCAGTTACATGAGGACTAGCGGGTACAATGAGCAGTTCTTC. The rearrangement links TRBV6-5 to TRBJ2-1; 11 nucleotides match TRBD2. This CDR3 contains 16 residues. Per the germline V gene, CDR1 is MNHEY and CDR2 is SVGAGI. V shed 2 bases and J 4 bases; nucleotides not matched to a gene: 4.